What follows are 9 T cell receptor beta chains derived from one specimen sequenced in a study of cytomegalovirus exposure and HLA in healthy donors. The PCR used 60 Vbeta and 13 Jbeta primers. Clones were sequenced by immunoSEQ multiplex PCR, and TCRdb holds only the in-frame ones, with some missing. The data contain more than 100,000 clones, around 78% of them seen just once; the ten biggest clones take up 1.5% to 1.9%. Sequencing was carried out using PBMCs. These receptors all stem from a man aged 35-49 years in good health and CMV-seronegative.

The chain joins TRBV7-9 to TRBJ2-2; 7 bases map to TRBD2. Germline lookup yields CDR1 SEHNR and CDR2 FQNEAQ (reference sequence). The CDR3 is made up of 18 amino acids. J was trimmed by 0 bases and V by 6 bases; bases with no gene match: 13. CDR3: CASSPLRGTLTNTGELFF. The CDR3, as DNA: TGTGCCAGCAGTCCCCTGCGGGGGACCCTTACGAACACCGGGGAGCTGTTTTTT. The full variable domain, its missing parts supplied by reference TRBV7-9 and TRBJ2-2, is DTGVSQNPRHKITKRGQNVTFRCDPISEHNRLYWYRQTLGQGPEFLTYFQNEAQLEKSRLLSDRFSAERPKGSFSTLEIQRTEQGDSAMYLCASSPLRGTLTNTGELFFGEGSRLTVL.

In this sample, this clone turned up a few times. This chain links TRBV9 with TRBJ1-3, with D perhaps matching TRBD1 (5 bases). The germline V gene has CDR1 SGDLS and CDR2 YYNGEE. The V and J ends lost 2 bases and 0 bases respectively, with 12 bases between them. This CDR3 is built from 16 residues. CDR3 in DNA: TGTGCCAGCAGCGTGTCAGGGTCTGGCTCTGGAAACACCATATATTTT. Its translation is CASSVSGSGSGNTIYF.

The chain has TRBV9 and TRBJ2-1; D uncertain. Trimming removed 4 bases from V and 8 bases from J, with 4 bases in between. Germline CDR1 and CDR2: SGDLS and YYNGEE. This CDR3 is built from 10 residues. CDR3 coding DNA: TGTGCCAGCAGCCCCGATGAGCAGTTCTTC. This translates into CASSPDEQFF.

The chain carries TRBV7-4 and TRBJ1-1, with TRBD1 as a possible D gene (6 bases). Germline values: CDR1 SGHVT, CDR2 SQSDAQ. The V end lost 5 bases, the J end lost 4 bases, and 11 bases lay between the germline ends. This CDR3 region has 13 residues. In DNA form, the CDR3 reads TGTGCCAGCAGCGCGGACAGCAGCACTGAAGCTTTCTTT. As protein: CASSADSSTEAFF.

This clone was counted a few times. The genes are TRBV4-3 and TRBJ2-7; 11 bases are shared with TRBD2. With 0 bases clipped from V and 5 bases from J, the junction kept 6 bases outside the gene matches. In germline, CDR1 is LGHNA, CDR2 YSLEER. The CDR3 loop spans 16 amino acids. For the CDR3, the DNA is TGCGCCAGCAGCCAAGACCCGACTAGCGGGGTCCACGAGCAGTACTTC. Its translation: CASSQDPTSGVHEQYF.

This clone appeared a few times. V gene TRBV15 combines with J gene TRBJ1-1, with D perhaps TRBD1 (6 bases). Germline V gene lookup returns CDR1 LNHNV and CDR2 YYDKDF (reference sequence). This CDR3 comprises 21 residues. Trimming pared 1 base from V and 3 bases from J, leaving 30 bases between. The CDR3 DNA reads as TGTGCCACCAGCAGAGTCGGCGGAACAGGGACCGTAGGATTGGGCTACACTGAAGCTTTCTTT. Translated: CATSRVGGTGTVGLGYTEAFF.

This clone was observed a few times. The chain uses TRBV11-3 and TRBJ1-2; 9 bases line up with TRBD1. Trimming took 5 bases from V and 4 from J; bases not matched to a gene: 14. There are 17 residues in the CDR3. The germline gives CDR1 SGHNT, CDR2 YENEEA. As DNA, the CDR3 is TGTGCCAGCAGCCCCGCCGGACAGGGGATCAAGTTCTATGGCTACACCTTC. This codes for CASSPAGQGIKFYGYTF.

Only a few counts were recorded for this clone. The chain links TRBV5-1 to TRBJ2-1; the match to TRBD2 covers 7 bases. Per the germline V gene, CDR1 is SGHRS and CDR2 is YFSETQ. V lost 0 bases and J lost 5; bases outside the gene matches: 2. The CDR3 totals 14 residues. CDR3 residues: CASSLGLAHNEQFF. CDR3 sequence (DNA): TGCGCCAGCAGCTTGGGACTAGCCCACAATGAGCAGTTCTTC.

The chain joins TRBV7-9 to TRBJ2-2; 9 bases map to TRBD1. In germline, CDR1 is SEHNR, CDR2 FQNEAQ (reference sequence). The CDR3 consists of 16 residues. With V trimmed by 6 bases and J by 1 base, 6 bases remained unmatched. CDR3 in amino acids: CASSTQGALNTGELFF. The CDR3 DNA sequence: TGTGCCAGCAGTACACAGGGGGCGCTGAACACCGGGGAGCTGTTTTTT. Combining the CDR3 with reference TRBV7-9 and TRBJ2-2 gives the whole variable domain DTGVSQNPRHKITKRGQNVTFRCDPISEHNRLYWYRQTLGQGPEFLTYFQNEAQLEKSRLLSDRFSAERPKGSFSTLEIQRTEQGDSAMYLCASSTQGALNTGELFFGEGSRLTVL.